This TCR beta chain was sequenced for a study of tumor and adjacent non-tumor tissue in lung cancer. Study outcomes and limitations: Compared with tumor, normal lung showed significantly lower TCR diversity. Top 100 clones took a larger repertoire share in normal lung.

For this clonotype: Its antigen is not known. The junction departs from the called germline gene at one end, perhaps through a read error.

Germline V gene sequence: CDR1 SGHAT, CDR2 FQNNGV. The CDR3 is 14 residues long. The template was RNA from unsorted bulk tissue. Three rounds of nested PCR, following a modified ARM-PCR protocol, produced the TCRbeta library. TCRdb re-derived calls from the multiplex PCR reads in MiXCR, one entry per CDR3 protein. The table lists about 110,000 distinct CDR3 sequences, more than 70% of them singletons. Sequencing input: lung tumor tissue. The receptor's source is an older woman with non-small cell lung cancer. The chain couples TRBV11-2 to TRBJ2-7; D could derive from TRBD1 or TRBD2 (5 bases each). CDR3 nucleotide sequence: TGTGCCAGCAGTTGGGACCGCGGAGGATACGAGCAGTCATTT. It specifies CASSWDRGGYEQSF.